The clone carrying this TCR beta chain was found many times. It was 8 to 10 ml of fresh peripheral blood that supplied the PBMCs. This sample is drawn from a study of T cells in Graves' hyperthyroidism and ophthalmopathy. Background on the study: The initial diagnosis was the point when peripheral blood was collected, ahead of any treatment.

The CDR3 has 13 residues. CDR1 and CDR2 (germline): MDHEN, SYDVKM. V gave up 6 bases and J gave up 6 bases; unmatched junction bases: 4. TCR beta CDR3 regions were amplified from RNA transcripts. A set of HTBI primers served as the primers for a first-round RT-PCR of the TCR CDR3. TCRdb fed the multiplex PCR reads into MiXCR, producing one record per CDR3 protein. The table has under 400,000 distinct CDR3 sequences, roughly a fifth seen once. The receptor's source is a woman aged 50 to 65 with Graves' hyperthyroidism. This chain joins TRBV28 and TRBJ1-4; 7 bases fit TRBD1. The sample taken for sequencing was blood. The CDR3 nucleotides are TGTGCCAGCAGACCAGGGGGGTATGAAAAACTGTTTTTT. It specifies CASRPGGYEKLFF.